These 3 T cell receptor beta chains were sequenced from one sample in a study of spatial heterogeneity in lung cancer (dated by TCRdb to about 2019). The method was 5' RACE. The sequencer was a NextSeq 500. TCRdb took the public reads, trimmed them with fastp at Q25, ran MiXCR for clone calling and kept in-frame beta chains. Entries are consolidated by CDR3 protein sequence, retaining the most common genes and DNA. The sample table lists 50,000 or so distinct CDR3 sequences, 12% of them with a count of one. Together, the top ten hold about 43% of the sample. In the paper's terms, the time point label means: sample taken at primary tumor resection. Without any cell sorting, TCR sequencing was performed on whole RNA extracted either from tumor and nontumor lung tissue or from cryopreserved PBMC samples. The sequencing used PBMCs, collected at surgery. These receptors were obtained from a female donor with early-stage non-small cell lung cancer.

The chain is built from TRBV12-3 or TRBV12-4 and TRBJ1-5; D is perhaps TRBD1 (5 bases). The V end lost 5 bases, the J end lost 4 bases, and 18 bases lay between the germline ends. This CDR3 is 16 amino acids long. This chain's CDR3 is CASSQAGPGFNQPQHF. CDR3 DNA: TGTGCCAGCAGTCAGGCGGGGCCCGGGTTTAATCAGCCCCAGCATTTT.

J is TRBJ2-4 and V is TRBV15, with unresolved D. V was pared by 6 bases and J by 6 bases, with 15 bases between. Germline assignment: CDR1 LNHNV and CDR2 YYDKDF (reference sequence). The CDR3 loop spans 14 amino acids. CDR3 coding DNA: TGTGCCACCAGACGACAAGGGTCCGGAAACATTCAGTACTTC. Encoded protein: CATRRQGSGNIQYF.

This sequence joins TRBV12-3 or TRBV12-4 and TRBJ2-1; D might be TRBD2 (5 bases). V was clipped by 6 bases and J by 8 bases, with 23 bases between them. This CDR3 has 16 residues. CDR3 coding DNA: TGTGCCAGCAGACCGTATCCCCAGGTCTCGCGGGATGAGCAGTTCTTC. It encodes CASRPYPQVSRDEQFF.